This T cell receptor (beta chain) was recovered during a study of glioma-infiltrating T cells. Whole-study context: Roughly 990,000 peripheral T cells were targeted at 4.5- to 10-fold coverage. General observations from the study: Only very few CDR3 sequences appeared in both tissue and blood. Shared blood CDR3 signature motifs marked patients with low tissue-blood divergence.

Of note for this clonotype: Its antigen is unidentified. One junction end does not reproduce the germline sequence, and a read error may be involved.

Using RNA template, CDR3s of TCR alpha and beta were amplified with iRepertoire arm-PCR. Tissue mRNA or PBMC total RNA, about 95-450 ng, went into one-step reverse transcription and amplification. TCRdb ran MiXCR on the multiplex PCR reads and lists one entry per CDR3 protein. The table records around 350,000 distinct CDR3 sequences, 41% of them present only once. The CDR3 has 14 amino acids. Germline V CDR1 and CDR2: MNHNS, SASEGT. The clonotype was recovered from a human donor with low-grade glioma or glioblastoma, undergoing nonglioma brain surgery, or in good health (not recorded which). The chain carries TRBV6-1 and TRBJ2-7; possibly TRBD1 for D (5 bases). The specimen was glioma tissue, nonneoplastic brain tissue, or PBMCs (not recorded which). CDR3 protein: CASNDSGSSYEQYF. As DNA, the CDR3 is TGCGCCAGCAACGACAGTGGGTCTTCCTACGAGCAGTACTTC.